This T cell receptor (beta chain) was recovered during a study of resident and recirculating memory T cells in vitiligo. Study summary: No cells were sorted; samples were homogenized just before genomic DNA extraction. Study-level results: Vitiligo lesions lacked a unique dominant clone, and clonality varied. Different lesions suggested infiltration by different T cell clones.

V shed 6 bases and J shed 9 bases, with 20 bases lying between them. The CDR3 sequence is 14 residues long. Germline CDR1 reads SEHNR; CDR2 reads FQNEAQ (reference sequence). Clones were read by immunoSEQ multiplex PCR, and TCRdb kept only the in-frame ones, dropping some. The sample has 39,000 or so clones, roughly 91% seen once. On this clone: What it binds is unknown.

Confetti depigmentation, marking active vitiligo, was absent in these patients. The genes are TRBV7-9 and TRBJ1-2, with TRBD1 as a possible D gene (5 bases). The origin of this receptor is a male donor with vitiligo. Sample: blood. The CDR3 sequence is CASSNTEWGNRYTF. CDR3 bases: TGTGCCAGCAGTAATACCGAATGGGGCAATCGCTACACCTTC.